The present TCR beta chain was sequenced within a study of blood T cell repertoires in COVID-19. At the level of the study: Italy, Spain and the United States were the sources of the convalescent and acute COVID-19 samples. Sample material is recorded as cDNA or gDNA derived from T cells, B-cell-depleted T cells, or PBMCs.

Trimming took off 5 bases at V and 6 bases at J, with 16 bases between the two ends. This CDR3 is 14 amino acids long. Germline CDR1 is SGHNT and CDR2 is YENEEA. Original processing notes: Amplification of reference gene primers was used by the study to estimate nucleated cell counts. Profiled with immunoSEQ multiplex PCR; TCRdb holds only in-frame clones, not every one. The DNA gave D and trimming, while V, J and clone size come from that table. The sample carries 200,000 to 250,000 clones, 84% recorded once. Sequencing was done on a sample of peripheral blood. The TCR was taken from a woman aged 80 or older with active or convalescent COVID-19. The chain joins TRBV11-3 to TRBJ1-1; D not resolved. CDR3: CASSPSHPGAEAFF. CDR3 bases: TGTGCCAGCAGCCCTAGTCACCCCGGGGCTGAAGCTTTCTTT.